This T cell receptor (beta chain) is from a study of T cell responses to AZD1222 COVID-19 vaccine. General study findings and limits: Nearly half of the spike-specific TCRs reportedly recognize variant regions that carry no mutations. Most donors were white British, females outnumbered males, and clonal diversity was possibly underestimated.

Germline CDR1 is MNHEY and CDR2 is SVGEGT. The CDR3 contains 12 residues. Trimming stripped 5 bases from V and 11 bases from J, with 12 bases between. This clone was seen only once. Its antigen is currently unknown. Clones were read by immunoSEQ multiplex PCR, and TCRdb kept only the in-frame ones, dropping some. This sample has approximately 190,000 clones, with approximately 94% found just once. V and J are TRBV6-2 or TRBV6-3 and TRBJ2-2, with D hard to call. The sample in question was peripheral blood, obtained on day 0 of AZD1222 vaccination. This TCR came from an adult in good health. CDR3 residues: CASSQPPVELFF. CDR3 DNA sequence: TGTGCCAGCAGTCAGCCCCCCGTTGAGCTGTTTTTT.